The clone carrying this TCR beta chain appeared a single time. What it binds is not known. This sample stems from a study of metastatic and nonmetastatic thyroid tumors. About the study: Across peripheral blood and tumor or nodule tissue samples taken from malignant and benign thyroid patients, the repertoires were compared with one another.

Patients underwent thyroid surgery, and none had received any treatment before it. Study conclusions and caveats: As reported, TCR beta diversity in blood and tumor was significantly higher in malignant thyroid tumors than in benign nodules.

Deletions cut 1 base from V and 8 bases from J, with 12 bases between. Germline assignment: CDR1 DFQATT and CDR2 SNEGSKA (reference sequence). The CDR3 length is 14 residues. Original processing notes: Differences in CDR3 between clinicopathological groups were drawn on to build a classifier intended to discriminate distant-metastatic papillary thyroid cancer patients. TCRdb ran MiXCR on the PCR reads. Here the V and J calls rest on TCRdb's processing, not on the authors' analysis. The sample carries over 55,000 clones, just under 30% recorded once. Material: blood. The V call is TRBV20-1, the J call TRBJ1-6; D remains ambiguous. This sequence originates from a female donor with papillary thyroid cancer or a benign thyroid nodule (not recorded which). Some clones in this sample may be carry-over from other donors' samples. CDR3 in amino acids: CSARAGSLDSPLHF. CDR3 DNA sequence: TGCAGTGCTAGAGCCGGGAGCTTAGATTCACCCCTCCACTTT.